Below are 15 T cell receptor beta chains sequenced from a single sample in a study of blood T cell repertoires in COVID-19. Assay used: immunoSEQ multiplex PCR; TCRdb lists only in-frame clones, some missing. The sample includes fewer than 250,000 clones, around 84% seen only once; the top ten take 3%. The sample taken for sequencing was peripheral blood. The receptor source for this set is a man between 60 and 70 years old with acute or convalescent COVID-19.

CDR3 sequence reads: CATSDIPGTGGWEQYF. The CDR3 bases are TGTGCCACCAGTGATATTCCAGGGACAGGGGGCTGGGAGCAGTACTTC. This chain connects TRBV24-1 to TRBJ2-7; 12 bases map to TRBD1. The length of the CDR3 is 16 residues. Trimming at V came to 3 bases and at J to 7 bases, leaving 9 bases not matched to a gene. Germline loops: CDR1 KGHDR, CDR2 SFDVKD.

The V call is TRBV5-1, the J call TRBJ1-1; 9 bases line up with TRBD1. Germline trimming cut 4 bases from V and 4 bases from J; bases unmatched to any gene: 5. CDR1 and CDR2 from the germline V gene are SGHRS and YFSETQ. The CDR3 contains 14 residues. The CDR3 sequence: CASSIRGQGTEAFF. The DNA for the CDR3 is TGCGCCAGCAGCATACGGGGACAGGGCACTGAAGCTTTCTTT.

The chain employs TRBV12-3 or TRBV12-4 and TRBJ1-5, with D hard to call. The CDR3 covers 13 residues. Trimming stripped 6 bases from V and 9 bases from J, with 15 bases between. CDR3 in DNA: TGTGCCAGCAGCGAGACGGTGCAGCGGCCCCAGCATTTT. As protein: CASSETVQRPQHF.

The chain is built from TRBV6-4 and TRBJ2-3, with 12 bases matching TRBD2. V trimming: 6 bases; J trimming: 6 bases; junction bases outside the gene matches: 13. The CDR3 is made up of 17 amino acids. Germline V gene sequence: CDR1 MRHNA, CDR2 SNTAGT. The CDR3 DNA follows: TGTGCCAGCAGCCCGGGACTAGCGGGTGGGCCAGGGGATACGCAGTATTTT. Translated, it gives CASSPGLAGGPGDTQYF.

The chain links TRBV20-1 to TRBJ2-6; 7 positions agree with TRBD1. V trimming: 3 bases; J trimming: 1 base; junction bases outside the gene matches: 6. Germline V gene data show CDR1 as DFQATT and CDR2 as SNEGSKA (reference sequence). This CDR3 has 16 residues. The CDR3 region is CSASTGEGSGANVLTF. The CDR3 DNA reads TGCAGTGCTAGTACAGGGGAAGGGTCTGGGGCCAACGTCCTGACTTTC.

The rearrangement joins TRBV9 to TRBJ2-1, with 7 bases lining up with TRBD1. With V trimmed by 4 bases and J by 1 base, 5 bases remained unmatched. From germline, CDR1 is SGDLS and CDR2 YYNGEE. The CDR3 loop spans 15 amino acids. CDR3: CASSPTGESYNEQFF. In DNA form, the CDR3 reads TGTGCCAGCAGCCCTACAGGGGAATCCTACAATGAGCAGTTCTTC.

This clone has only one observation. The chain employs TRBV7-3 and TRBJ2-1; 9 nucleotides line up with TRBD2. The V and J ends lost 8 bases and 10 bases, in that order; junction bases with no gene match: 6. The CDR3 has 12 residues. Germline V gene sequence: CDR1 SGHTA, CDR2 FQGTGA. The CDR3 loop is CASGLAGREQFF. The CDR3 coding sequence is TGTGCCAGCGGGCTAGCGGGGAGGGAGCAGTTCTTC.

J is TRBJ1-3 and V is TRBV4-2; D call uncertain. The CDR3 sequence is 17 residues long. CDR1 is LGHNA and CDR2 is YNFKEQ in the germline V gene. V lost 4 bases and J lost 1, with 17 bases in between. The CDR3 DNA follows: TGTGCCAGCAGCCCCCGAAAGTCGGGAGGGTCTGGAAACACCATATATTTT. Translating gives CASSPRKSGGSGNTIYF.

The V call is TRBV28, the J call TRBJ1-2; D is unclear. The CDR3 spans 13 residues. The germline CDR1 and CDR2 sequences are MDHEN and SYDVKM. V was pared by 4 bases and J by 7 bases, with 13 bases between. The DNA of the CDR3 is TGTGCCAGCAGTTCCCCCCCAGTTCCTGGCTACACCTTC. Encoded protein: CASSSPPVPGYTF.

The chain has TRBV20-1 and TRBJ1-5; 9 nucleotides align to TRBD1. Germline-derived CDR1 and CDR2 are DFQATT and SNEGSKA (reference sequence). This CDR3 is built from 19 residues. The ends lost 3 bases at V and 5 bases at J; junction bases unmatched: 20. CDR3 sequence (DNA): TGCAGTGCTAGTACGGGGTATAAAAGCCGGGACAGGGTTTATCAGCCCCAGCATTTT. Its translation is CSASTGYKSRDRVYQPQHF.

Concerning this clone itself: Its ends do not fully match the called genes, so a read error is possible. The chain combines TRBV7-2 with TRBJ2-3; the D is unclear. The CDR3 covers 14 residues. Per the germline V gene, CDR1 is SGHTA and CDR2 is FQGNSA. CDR3 in amino acids: CASSLGPSTDAQYF. DNA for the CDR3: TGTGCCAGCAGCTTAGGTCCCTCAACAGATGCGCAGTATTTT.

V and J are TRBV6-5 and TRBJ2-3; 9 bases match TRBD2. Germline CDR1 is MNHEY and CDR2 is SVGAGI. V dropped 7 bases and J dropped 3; count of bases not matched to a gene: 8. The CDR3 has 15 residues. In DNA, the CDR3 is TGTGCCAGCATGGCCCTAGCGGGGTCGACAGATACGCAGTATTTT. Translated, it gives CASMALAGSTDTQYF.

The chain couples TRBV11-2 to TRBJ2-7; D perhaps matches TRBD1 (5 bases). This CDR3 has 15 amino acids. Germline V gene sequence: CDR1 SGHAT, CDR2 FQNNGV. V was trimmed by 6 bases and J by 4 bases, leaving 19 bases between them. The CDR3 loop reads CASRTLRRGSYEQYF. DNA of the CDR3: TGTGCCAGCAGAACCCTTCGAAGGGGTTCGTACGAGCAGTACTTC.

In its sample, this clone was seen a few times. V gene TRBV19 combines with J gene TRBJ2-1; possible D gene TRBD1, 5 bases. The ends were cut back, 4 bases at V and 10 bases at J, with 14 bases in the middle. The CDR3 is 13 residues long. CDR1 and CDR2 from the germline V gene are LNHDA and SQIVND (reference sequence). CDR3 amino acids: CASSKSQRGEQFF. The DNA for the CDR3 is TGTGCCAGTAGTAAATCTCAAAGGGGCGAGCAGTTCTTC. Looking up the rest from reference TRBV19 and TRBJ2-1 gives the full variable domain: DGGITQSPKYLFRKEGQNVTLSCEQNLNHDAMYWYRQDPGQGLRLIYYSQIVNDFQKGDIAEGYSVSREKKESFPLTVTSAQKNPTAFYLCASSKSQRGEQFFGPGTRLTVL.

CDR3 sequence: CASSSEVYTEAFF. The DNA of the CDR3 is TGTGCCAGCAGCTCGGAGGTTTACACTGAAGCTTTCTTT. The rearrangement joins TRBV7-8 to TRBJ1-1; no definite D call. The CDR3 is made up of 13 amino acids. Trimming took 4 bases from V and 3 from J, leaving 9 bases between them. CDR1 SGHVS and CDR2 FQNEAQ come from the germline V gene.